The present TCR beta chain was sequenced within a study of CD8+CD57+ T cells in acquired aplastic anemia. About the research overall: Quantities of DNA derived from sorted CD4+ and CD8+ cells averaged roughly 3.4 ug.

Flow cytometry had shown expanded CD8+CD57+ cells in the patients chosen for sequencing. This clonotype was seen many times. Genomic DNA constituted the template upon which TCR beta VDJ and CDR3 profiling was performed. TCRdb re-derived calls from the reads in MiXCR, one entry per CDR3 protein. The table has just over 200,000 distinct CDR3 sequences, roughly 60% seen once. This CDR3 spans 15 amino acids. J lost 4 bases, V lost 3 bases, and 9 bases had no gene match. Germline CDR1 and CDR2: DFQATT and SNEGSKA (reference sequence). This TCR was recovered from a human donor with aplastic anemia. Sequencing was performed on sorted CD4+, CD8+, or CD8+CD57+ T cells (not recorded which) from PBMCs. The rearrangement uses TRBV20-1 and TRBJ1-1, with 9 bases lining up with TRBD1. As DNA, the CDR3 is TGCAGTGCTAGTCCCGGGACAGGGATGAGCACTGAAGCTTTCTTT. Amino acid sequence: CSASPGTGMSTEAFF.